The 28 T cell receptor beta chains given below trace back to one sample, sequenced in a study of blood T cell repertoires in COVID-19. Profiling relied on immunoSEQ multiplex PCR, and the TCRdb table lists in-frame clones only, not all of them. The sample yields fewer than 300,000 clones, 80% to 95% seen once. The specimen was PBMCs or T cells enriched from blood (not recorded which). These TCRs come from a woman aged 25 to 39 who had recovered from COVID-19.

This clone was observed a single time. The CDR3, as DNA: TGTGCCATCAGAGGGGGCGCGCACACTGAAGCTTTCTTT. Translated: CAIRGGAHTEAFF. The chain links TRBV10-3 to TRBJ1-1; 7 bases agree with TRBD1. Germline-derived CDR1 and CDR2 are ENHRY and SYGVKD. Trimming removed 6 bases from V and 3 bases from J; junction bases left unmatched: 4. CDR3 size: 13 residues.

This clone has a single count. Written as DNA, the CDR3 is TGTGCCAGCAGCCCAATAAGCCTAGCTCCTACCTACAATGAGCAGTTCTTC. Protein: CASSPISLAPTYNEQFF. The rearrangement joins TRBV3-1 (or the pseudogene TRBV3-2) to TRBJ2-1; weak D call: TRBD2 (5 bases). V lost 4 bases and J 2 bases, leaving 18 bases between the germline ends. Germline loops: CDR1 LGHDT, CDR2 YNNKEL (reference sequence). CDR3 size: 17 residues.

DNA for the CDR3: TGTGCCAGCAACGACAGGGCCAGCAATCAGCCCCAGCATTTT. It translates to CASNDRASNQPQHF. J is TRBJ1-5 and V is TRBV6-5; 7 nucleotides line up with TRBD1. V shed 7 bases, J shed 1 base, and the junction held 4 bases outside the gene matches. The CDR3 has 14 residues. From germline, CDR1 is MNHEY and CDR2 SVGAGI.

The chain combines TRBV28 with TRBJ2-3; 7 bases fit TRBD1. This CDR3 has 16 residues. V dropped 4 bases and J dropped 0; count of bases not matched to a gene: 7. Germline V gene data show CDR1 as MDHEN and CDR2 as SYDVKM. The CDR3 spells CASSSSGGFSTDTQYF. The CDR3 DNA follows: TGTGCCAGCAGTTCCTCAGGGGGTTTTAGCACAGATACGCAGTATTTT.

V gene TRBV9 combines with J gene TRBJ2-7, with TRBD1 matching over 9 bases. CDR1 and CDR2 from the germline V gene are SGDLS and YYNGEE. V gave up 2 bases and J gave up 3 bases; unmatched junction bases: 15. CDR3 size: 18 residues. The CDR3 sequence is CASSVDTNDRGFYYEQYF. The CDR3 nucleotides read TGTGCCAGCAGCGTTGACACGAATGACAGGGGGTTTTACTACGAGCAGTACTTC.

This chain uses TRBV2 with TRBJ1-2, with D tentatively TRBD1 (6 bases). The germline gives CDR1 SNHLY, CDR2 FYNNEI. The CDR3 has 11 residues. V was clipped by 8 bases and J by 5 bases, with 9 bases between them. The CDR3 nucleotides are TGTGCCAGCCGACAGGAGTATGGCTACACCTTC. Translation: CASRQEYGYTF.

V is TRBV19 and J is TRBJ2-7, with TRBD1 matching 7 bases. The trim removed 8 bases at V and 8 bases at J, leaving 6 bases unmatched. The length of the CDR3 is 11 residues. Germline assignment: CDR1 LNHDA and CDR2 SQIVND (reference sequence). The CDR3 bases are TGTGCCAGTCTCGACAGGGACAAGCAGTACTTC. It yields the protein CASLDRDKQYF.

Details on this clone: At the DNA level, this CDR3 is encoded by other sequences in the same sample as well. This chain connects TRBV10-3 to TRBJ1-5, with D unresolved. V gave up 2 bases and J gave up 4 bases, with 6 bases separating them. Germline CDR1 ENHRY, CDR2 SYGVKD. CDR3 size: 13 residues. DNA of the CDR3: TGTGCCATCAGTGAGGAGGGTAATCAGCCCCAGCATTTT. It specifies CAISEEGNQPQHF.

J is TRBJ1-4 and V is TRBV28, with 10 bases that match TRBD1. This CDR3 region has 15 residues. V dropped 3 bases and J dropped 7; count of bases not matched to a gene: 5. Per the germline V gene, CDR1 is MDHEN and CDR2 is SYDVKM. CDR3 coding DNA: TGTGCCAGCAGTTTGCCGGGACAGGGGAGTGAAAAACTGTTTTTT. Its protein product is CASSLPGQGSEKLFF.

The V gene is TRBV10-3, the J gene TRBJ2-1; 13 bases line up with TRBD2. Trimming at V came to 5 bases and at J to 7 bases, leaving 5 bases not matched to a gene. The CDR3 contains 15 residues. CDR1 ENHRY and CDR2 SYGVKD come from the germline V gene. Written as DNA, the CDR3 is TGTGCCATCAGTACCGGACTAGCGGGAGCTAATGAGCAGTTCTTC. Translating gives CAISTGLAGANEQFF.

The chain combines TRBV7-2 with TRBJ1-5, with TRBD1 matching over 9 bases. V lost 2 bases and J lost 7; bases outside the gene matches: 9. In germline, CDR1 is SGHTA, CDR2 FQGNSA. The length of the CDR3 is 16 residues. This chain's CDR3 is CASSLSRTGVDQPQHF. CDR3 bases: TGTGCCAGCAGCTTAAGCAGGACAGGGGTGGACCAGCCCCAGCATTTT.

CDR3 DNA sequence: TGTGCCAGCAGCCACAGACAGGGGGGCACCTACGAGCAGTACTTC. It yields the protein CASSHRQGGTYEQYF. The chain joins TRBV3-1 (or the pseudogene TRBV3-2) to TRBJ2-7, with 9 bases matching TRBD1. Germline lookup yields CDR1 LGHDT and CDR2 YNNKEL (reference sequence). With 3 bases clipped from V and 2 bases from J, the junction kept 5 bases outside the gene matches. The CDR3 is made up of 15 amino acids.

This sequence joins TRBV7-2 and TRBJ2-1, with TRBD1 identical over 10 bases. Germline CDR1 is SGHTA and CDR2 is FQGNSA. The length of the CDR3 is 14 residues. J was trimmed by 10 bases and V by 4 bases; bases with no gene match: 7. This CDR3 reads CASSSGTGDFEQFF. CDR3 in DNA: TGTGCCAGCAGCTCCGGGACAGGGGACTTCGAGCAGTTCTTC.

V and J are TRBV27 and TRBJ2-7; no clear D gene. Germline assignment: CDR1 MNHEY and CDR2 SMNVEV (reference sequence). The CDR3 runs 14 residues. Between the trimmed V and J ends, which lost 8 bases and 0 bases, there was a span of 14 bases. The CDR3 is CASRFSTNSYEQYF. The CDR3 DNA sequence: TGTGCCAGCCGATTCTCCACTAACTCCTACGAGCAGTACTTC.

The chain couples TRBV10-3 to TRBJ2-5; weak D call: TRBD2 (5 bases). Deletions cut 3 bases from V and 2 bases from J, with 16 bases between. Looked up from germline, CDR1 is ENHRY and CDR2 is SYGVKD. The CDR3 runs to 16 residues. The CDR3 here is CAISDTDWRLQETQYF. DNA of the CDR3: TGTGCCATCAGTGATACGGACTGGCGGCTACAAGAGACCCAGTACTTC.

The CDR3: CASTRGGQGSYEQYF. As DNA, the CDR3 is TGTGCCAGTACCCGGGGGGGACAGGGGTCCTACGAGCAGTACTTC. This chain connects TRBV19 to TRBJ2-7; 10 bases are shared with TRBD1. Unmatched junction bases numbered 7, after V lost 7 bases and J lost 1 base. CDR3 size: 15 residues. Germline-derived CDR1 and CDR2 are LNHDA and SQIVND (reference sequence). Based on the CDR3 plus reference TRBV19 and TRBJ2-7, the full variable domain is DGGITQSPKYLFRKEGQNVTLSCEQNLNHDAMYWYRQDPGQGLRLIYYSQIVNDFQKGDIAEGYSVSREKKESFPLTVTSAQKNPTAFYLCASTRGGQGSYEQYFGPGTRLTVT.

This chain connects TRBV28 to TRBJ1-6; TRBD1 aligns across 8 bases. This CDR3 spans 13 amino acids. CDR1 and CDR2 from the germline V gene are MDHEN and SYDVKM. The ends lost 8 bases at V and 5 bases at J; junction bases unmatched: 2. CDR3 protein: CASGQGNNSPLHF. In nucleotides, the CDR3 is TGTGCCAGCGGACAGGGTAATAATTCACCCCTCCACTTT.

CDR3 bases: TGTGCCAGCAGAACTACAGGGATCAACGAGCAGTACTTC. Residues: CASRTTGINEQYF. The rearrangement joins TRBV6-5 to TRBJ2-7; possible D gene TRBD1, 6 bases. CDR1 is MNHEY and CDR2 is SVGAGI in the germline V gene. V was pared by 6 bases and J by 5 bases, with 14 bases between. The length of the CDR3 is 13 residues.

The chain couples TRBV6-6 to TRBJ2-7; D is possibly TRBD1 (7 bases). From germline, CDR1 is MNHNY and CDR2 SVGAGI (reference sequence). The CDR3 spans 14 residues. V was pared by 4 bases and J by 3 bases, with 13 bases between. Here the CDR3 DNA reads TGTGCCAGCAGTTCCGCGGGGACAGTCTACGAGCAGTACTTC. It encodes CASSSAGTVYEQYF.

About this clone: The same CDR3 also results from other DNA sequences found in this sample. V and J are TRBV28 and TRBJ1-2; D is undetermined. Germline V CDR1 and CDR2: MDHEN, SYDVKM. V was clipped by 6 bases and J by 2 bases, with 7 bases between them. This CDR3 is built from 12 residues. The CDR3 nucleotides are TGTGCCAGCAGCTCGGTGAACTATGGCTACACCTTC. Protein product: CASSSVNYGYTF.

This CDR3 is CASSLNSGRYEQYF. CDR3 DNA sequence: TGTGCCAGCAGCCTTAATAGCGGGAGATACGAGCAGTACTTC. The genes are TRBV5-4 and TRBJ2-7; 9 bases align to TRBD2. The V gene's germline CDR1 is SGHNT and CDR2 YYREEE (reference sequence). J was trimmed by 4 bases and V by 4 bases; bases with no gene match: 6. This CDR3 comprises 14 residues.

The rearrangement joins TRBV4-3 to TRBJ2-6, with a tentative D call TRBD1 (6 bases). Germline V gene lookup returns CDR1 LGHNA and CDR2 YSLEER. Trimming removed 0 bases at V and 0 bases at J, with 12 bases between. This CDR3 has 18 amino acids. CDR3 bases: TGCGCCAGCAGCCAAGATGTGTACAGGGCCTCTGGGGCCAACGTCCTGACTTTC. It specifies CASSQDVYRASGANVLTF.

The rearrangement uses TRBV7-9 and TRBJ2-5; possibly TRBD2 for D (6 bases). The length of the CDR3 is 12 residues. The germline V and J ends were trimmed by 1 base and 9 bases, with 9 bases remaining between them. Germline V gene data show CDR1 as SEHNR and CDR2 as FQNEAQ (reference sequence). This chain's CDR3 is CASSLEGGAQYF. For the CDR3, the DNA is TGTGCCAGCAGCTTAGAAGGCGGGGCCCAGTACTTC.

As regards this clone: One junction end does not reproduce the germline sequence, and a read error may be involved. CDR3 loop: CAWTRGSSSHNEQFF. The DNA of the CDR3 is TGTGCCTGGACCAGGGGGTCTAGCTCCCACAATGAGCAGTTCTTC. The chain employs TRBV30 and TRBJ2-1; 7 bases are shared with TRBD1. The CDR3 is made up of 15 amino acids. The germline CDR1 and CDR2 sequences are GTSNPN and SVGIG (reference sequence).

This chain uses TRBV27 with TRBJ2-7, with D maybe TRBD2 (6 bases). The CDR3 is 13 residues long. CDR1 is MNHEY, CDR2 SMNVEV, per germline (reference sequence). Trimming stripped 4 bases from V and 4 bases from J, with 11 bases between. This CDR3 reads CASSSGLLYEQYF. The CDR3 nucleotides read TGTGCCAGCAGTTCCGGACTATTATACGAGCAGTACTTC.

The CDR3 loop reads CATSRVRVFVNTEAFF. The CDR3 DNA is TGTGCCACCAGCAGAGTTAGAGTTTTTGTGAACACTGAAGCTTTCTTT. This chain connects TRBV15 to TRBJ1-1; D is uncertain. The CDR3 spans 16 residues. Germline CDR1 and CDR2: LNHNV and YYDKDF (reference sequence). Trimming pared 1 base from V and 0 bases from J, leaving 12 bases between.

The chain links TRBV19 to TRBJ2-2; D perhaps matches TRBD2 (5 bases). Germline loops: CDR1 LNHDA, CDR2 SQIVND (reference sequence). The CDR3 runs to 12 residues. V was shortened by 6 bases and J by 5 bases, with 7 bases between the two germline ends. The CDR3 DNA sequence: TGTGCCAGTAGGGGCGGGACCGGGGAGCTGTTTTTT. This translates into CASRGGTGELFF.

The chain uses TRBV4-3 and TRBJ1-4; D is uncertain. CDR1 and CDR2 from the germline V gene are LGHNA and YSLEER. The V gene lost 2 bases and the J gene lost 0 bases, with 10 bases spanning the gap. The CDR3 has 16 amino acids. CDR3 sequence reads: CASSQLVSATNEKLFF. The CDR3 region has the DNA TGCGCCAGCAGCCAACTCGTCAGCGCAACTAATGAAAAACTGTTTTTT.